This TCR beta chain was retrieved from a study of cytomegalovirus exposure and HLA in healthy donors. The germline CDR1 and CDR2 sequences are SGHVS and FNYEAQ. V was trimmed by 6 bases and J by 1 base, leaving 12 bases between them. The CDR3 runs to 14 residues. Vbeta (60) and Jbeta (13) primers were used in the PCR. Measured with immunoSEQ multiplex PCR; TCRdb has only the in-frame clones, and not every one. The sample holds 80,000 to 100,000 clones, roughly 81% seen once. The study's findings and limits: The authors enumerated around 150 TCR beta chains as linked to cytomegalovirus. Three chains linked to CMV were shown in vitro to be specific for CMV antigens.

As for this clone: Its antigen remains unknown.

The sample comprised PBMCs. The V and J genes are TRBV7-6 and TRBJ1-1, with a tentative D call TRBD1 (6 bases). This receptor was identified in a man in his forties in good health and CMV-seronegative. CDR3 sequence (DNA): TGTGCCAGCAGTATCTCACAGGGGAACACTGAAGCTTTCTTT. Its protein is CASSISQGNTEAFF.